This TCR beta chain was sequenced for a study of blood T cell repertoires in COVID-19. About the research overall: Acute and convalescent COVID-19 samples came from the United States, Italy and Spain. T cells, B-cell-depleted T cells, or PBMCs supplied cDNA or gDNA.

In the original analysis: How many nucleated cells were present was estimated from reference gene primer amplification. The protocol was immunoSEQ multiplex PCR, while the TCRdb copy is restricted to in-frame clones and leaves out a portion. V, J and clone size derive from that table, while D and trimming were established from the DNA sequence. The repertoire holds more than 250,000 clones, with around four fifths as singletons. CDR1 and CDR2 (germline): KGHSH, LQKENI. V lost 6 bases and J lost 4, with 12 bases in between. This CDR3 region has 13 residues. The origin of this receptor is a man in his 60s who had recovered from COVID-19. The sequenced material came from peripheral blood. This chain links TRBV18 with TRBJ1-1; unclear D gene. CDR3 loop: CASSTNRGTEAFF. The DNA for the CDR3 is TGTGCCAGCTCCACTAATCGGGGCACTGAAGCTTTCTTT.